These 28 T cell receptor beta chains were sequenced from one sample in a study of blood T cell repertoires in COVID-19. TCRdb keeps only in-frame clones here, not all; method: immunoSEQ multiplex PCR. The sample shows approximately 130,000 clones, roughly four fifths of them seen only once. The sample comprised peripheral blood. The receptors derive from a human donor in a cohort sampled during active COVID-19.

The CDR3 sequence is CASSSILGTSLSGANVLTF. DNA for the CDR3: TGTGCCAGCAGTTCTATCTTGGGGACTAGCCTCTCTGGGGCCAACGTCCTGACTTTC. The V call is TRBV27, the J call TRBJ2-6; 9 nucleotides agree with TRBD2. This CDR3 region has 19 residues. Germline V CDR1 and CDR2: MNHEY, SMNVEV (reference sequence). The ends lost 4 bases at V and 0 bases at J; junction bases unmatched: 10.

Written as DNA, the CDR3 is TGTGCCAGCAGCCCAGGAAGGCCAGTCAATTCACCCCTCCACTTT. Protein sequence: CASSPGRPVNSPLHF. V is TRBV5-8 and J is TRBJ1-6, with unresolved D. Trimming stripped 4 bases from V and 7 bases from J, with 15 bases between. The CDR3 is 15 amino acids. Germline assignment: CDR1 SGHTS and CDR2 YDEGEE.

This chain links TRBV7-8 with TRBJ1-2, with 9 nucleotides matching TRBD1. Germline CDR1 is SGHVS and CDR2 is FQNEAQ. With 0 bases clipped from V and 4 bases from J, the junction kept 6 bases outside the gene matches. CDR3 size: 16 residues. As DNA, the CDR3 is TGTGCCAGCAGCTTAGCCGGGACAGGGAAGTTCTATGGCTACACCTTC. It specifies CASSLAGTGKFYGYTF.

In DNA form, the CDR3 reads TGTGCCAGCAGAAGGGAGTACCAAGAGACCCAGTACTTC. Translating it yields CASRREYQETQYF. The chain is built from TRBV13 and TRBJ2-5, with a tentative D call TRBD2 (5 bases). Trimming took off 6 bases at V and 0 bases at J, with 8 bases between the two ends. This CDR3 has 13 residues. In germline, CDR1 is PRHDT, CDR2 FYEKMQ (reference sequence).

This clone occurred once. This chain uses TRBV19 with TRBJ2-4; D uncertain. The length of the CDR3 is 17 residues. From germline, CDR1 is LNHDA and CDR2 SQIVND (reference sequence). The germline V and J ends were trimmed by 5 bases and 0 bases, with 17 bases remaining between them. CDR3 amino acids: CASSPPSGLVAKNIQYF. Written as DNA, the CDR3 is TGTGCCAGTAGTCCCCCCTCGGGTTTAGTAGCCAAAAACATTCAGTACTTC.

This clone was counted ten times or more. The sample has other DNA sequences that encode this CDR3 too. The chain uses TRBV3-1 (or the pseudogene TRBV3-2) and TRBJ2-1; 11 nucleotides agree with TRBD2. This CDR3 has 16 residues. V lost 4 bases to trimming and J lost 3 bases; unmatched junction nucleotides: 5. Germline loops: CDR1 LGHDT, CDR2 YNNKEL (reference sequence). The CDR3 sequence is CASSLTSGGLYNEQFF. CDR3 sequence (DNA): TGTGCCAGCAGCCTTACTAGCGGGGGACTCTACAATGAGCAGTTCTTC.

CDR3 region: CASSQGQVRANEQFF. The CDR3, as DNA: TGTGCCAGCTCACAAGGACAGGTGAGGGCGAATGAGCAGTTCTTC. The chain joins TRBV18 to TRBJ2-1; 7 nucleotides align to TRBD1. From germline, CDR1 is KGHSH and CDR2 LQKENI. CDR3 size: 15 residues. V lost 4 bases and J lost 7; bases outside the gene matches: 10.

The chain links TRBV6-4 to TRBJ1-5; D unresolved. In germline, CDR1 is MRHNA, CDR2 SNTAGT. V lost 4 bases and J lost 6, with 10 bases in between. This CDR3 has 13 residues. CDR3 amino acids: CASSGEGGQPQHF. In nucleotides, the CDR3 is TGTGCCAGCAGTGGGGAGGGAGGTCAGCCCCAGCATTTT.

The chain carries TRBV20-1 and TRBJ1-1; D might be TRBD1 (5 bases). Germline assignment: CDR1 DFQATT and CDR2 SNEGSKA (reference sequence). This CDR3 comprises 14 residues. Trimming shortened V by 3 bases and J by 6 bases, and 17 bases separated the two germline ends. CDR3 in DNA: TGCAGTGCTAGTAGGGGCCCCCGGGGGTCTGAAGCTTTCTTT. Translation: CSASRGPRGSEAFF.

The gene calls are TRBV19 and TRBJ2-1; a weak D match, TRBD2 (5 bases). V lost 2 bases, J lost 7 bases, and 6 bases lay in between. This CDR3 contains 12 residues. CDR1 LNHDA and CDR2 SQIVND come from the germline V gene (reference sequence). The CDR3 sequence is CASSIPGNEQFF. In DNA form, the CDR3 reads TGTGCCAGTAGTATACCGGGGAATGAGCAGTTCTTC.

The V call is TRBV6-1, the J call TRBJ1-3; a possible D gene is TRBD1 (5 bases). CDR3 size: 14 residues. Trimming took 2 bases from V and 0 from J, leaving 5 bases between them. Germline CDR1 and CDR2: MNHNS and SASEGT. This CDR3 is CASSEQGSGNTIYF. CDR3 in DNA: TGTGCCAGCAGTGAACAGGGCTCTGGAAACACCATATATTTT.

Here the CDR3 reads CAISPGQGGAGANVLTF. DNA for the CDR3: TGTGCCATCAGCCCGGGACAGGGGGGGGCTGGGGCCAACGTCCTGACTTTC. The V and J genes are TRBV10-3 and TRBJ2-6, with 11 bases lining up with TRBD1. There are 17 residues in the CDR3. In germline, CDR1 is ENHRY, CDR2 SYGVKD. The ends lost 6 bases at V and 2 bases at J; junction bases unmatched: 6.

In DNA, the CDR3 is TGTGCCAGTAGTTCCCGACAGGGAATGTACGACGAGCAGTACTTC. It yields the protein CASSSRQGMYDEQYF. V and J are TRBV19 and TRBJ2-7; 7 positions match TRBD1. Per the germline V gene, CDR1 is LNHDA and CDR2 is SQIVND (reference sequence). This CDR3 has 15 residues. V gave up 5 bases and J gave up 5 bases; unmatched junction bases: 12.

The genes are TRBV19 and TRBJ2-7; TRBD1 matches at 10 bases. The CDR3 is made up of 14 amino acids. Trimming removed 5 bases from V and 4 bases from J; junction bases left unmatched: 5. Germline CDR1 and CDR2: LNHDA and SQIVND (reference sequence). The CDR3 DNA reads as TGTGCCAGTAGTCCAGGACAGGGGGTGTACGAGCAGTACTTC. Protein: CASSPGQGVYEQYF.

This clone has more than one count but fewer than ten. This rearrangement joins TRBV27 to TRBJ2-7; 8 nucleotides match TRBD2. With V trimmed by 3 bases and J by 7 bases, 8 bases remained unmatched. Germline lookup yields CDR1 MNHEY and CDR2 SMNVEV (reference sequence). This CDR3 has 14 residues. CDR3 amino acids: CASSFTGTRREQYF. For the CDR3, the DNA is TGTGCCAGCAGTTTTACCGGGACTAGAAGGGAGCAGTACTTC.

The chain links TRBV5-4 to TRBJ2-3; TRBD1 aligns across 7 bases. This CDR3 comprises 14 residues. The trim removed 5 bases at V and 1 base at J, leaving 4 bases unmatched. Germline V gene sequence: CDR1 SGHNT, CDR2 YYREEE (reference sequence). CDR3 sequence (DNA): TGTGCCAGCAGAACCCAGGGGGGCACAGATACGCAGTATTTT. Protein sequence: CASRTQGGTDTQYF.

V usage is TRBV3-1 (or the pseudogene TRBV3-2) and J usage is TRBJ2-1; TRBD2 might be the D (7 bases). The CDR3 consists of 18 residues. V was pared by 7 bases and J by 2 bases, with 24 bases between. The germline V gene has CDR1 LGHDT and CDR2 YNNKEL (reference sequence). CDR3 nucleotide sequence: TGTGCCAGCACCCCGGGGGGCCTCTCAAGCCCTACCTACAATGAGCAGTTCTTC. This encodes CASTPGGLSSPTYNEQFF.

The chain carries TRBV19 and TRBJ1-2; D may be TRBD1 (5 bases). The CDR3 covers 13 residues. Germline CDR1 reads LNHDA; CDR2 reads SQIVND (reference sequence). V lost 7 bases and J lost 5, with 14 bases in between. The CDR3 DNA reads TGTGCCAGTACCACGTCCGGGGGGTATGGCTACACCTTC. Translation: CASTTSGGYGYTF.

In DNA, the CDR3 is TGTGCCAGCAGTTACCGGTCCAACAGGGGCTATGGCTACACCTTC. Protein product: CASSYRSNRGYGYTF. V is TRBV6-5 and J is TRBJ1-2; 7 nucleotides agree with TRBD1. Germline CDR1 and CDR2: MNHEY and SVGAGI. This CDR3 is built from 15 residues. V was pared by 2 bases and J by 4 bases, with 7 bases of the junction left unmatched.

This clone appeared a single time. This chain connects TRBV5-1 to TRBJ2-5; a possible D gene is TRBD2 (6 bases). V was trimmed by 4 bases and J by 1 base, leaving 17 bases between them. The V gene's germline CDR1 is SGHRS and CDR2 YFSETQ. This CDR3 contains 16 residues. DNA of the CDR3: TGCGCCAGCAGCCTATCCCCCGCGGGGATCCAAGAGACCCAGTACTTC. Translated: CASSLSPAGIQETQYF.

The V call is TRBV9, the J call TRBJ2-1; 7 positions match TRBD2. This CDR3 region has 16 residues. V shed 4 bases, J shed 4 bases, and the junction held 11 bases outside the gene matches. The germline V gene encodes CDR1 SGDLS and CDR2 YYNGEE. The CDR3 bases are TGTGCCAGCAGCCCCACCCCGCGGGGGACTTACAATGAGCAGTTCTTC. It encodes CASSPTPRGTYNEQFF.

This clone was detected a few times. V is TRBV29-1 and J is TRBJ2-7; 10 positions match TRBD1. The CDR3 length is 12 residues. The ends lost 2 bases at V and 6 bases at J; junction bases unmatched: 1. Germline V gene data show CDR1 as SQVTM and CDR2 as ANQGSEA. CDR3 residues: CSVERDRGEQYF. As DNA, the CDR3 is TGCAGCGTTGAAAGGGACAGGGGCGAGCAGTACTTC.

The chain employs TRBV2 and TRBJ1-1, with 9 bases that match TRBD1. The junction had 4 bases not matched to a gene; V was cut back by 6 bases and J by 2 bases. Germline-derived CDR1 and CDR2 are SNHLY and FYNNEI. The CDR3 has 14 residues. CDR3 loop: CASSLQGANTEAFF. As DNA, the CDR3 is TGTGCCAGCAGCCTACAGGGGGCCAACACTGAAGCTTTCTTT.

To note about this clone: Different DNA sequences within this sample yield the same CDR3. V gene TRBV30 combines with J gene TRBJ1-5; no clear D. Germline CDR1 GTSNPN, CDR2 SVGIG (reference sequence). Trimming removed 0 bases at V and 4 bases at J, with 7 bases between. This CDR3 comprises 13 residues. CDR3 protein: CAWSVRGNQPQHF. As DNA, the CDR3 is TGTGCCTGGAGTGTACGCGGGAATCAGCCCCAGCATTTT.

CDR3 sequence: CASSLGAAMNTEAFF. CDR3 in DNA: TGCGCCAGCAGCTTGGGCGCGGCTATGAACACTGAAGCTTTCTTT. The chain employs TRBV5-1 and TRBJ1-1; D remains unclear. CDR3 size: 15 residues. Trimming pared 0 bases from V and 0 bases from J, leaving 9 bases between. Per the germline V gene, CDR1 is SGHRS and CDR2 is YFSETQ.

This chain joins TRBV15 and TRBJ1-4; 7 bases line up with TRBD1. With 5 bases clipped from V and 5 bases from J, the junction kept 5 bases outside the gene matches. The CDR3 totals 14 residues. In germline, CDR1 is LNHNV, CDR2 YYDKDF (reference sequence). As DNA, the CDR3 is TGTGCCACCAGCCGTGGACAGGACAATGAAAAACTGTTTTTT. Its protein product is CATSRGQDNEKLFF.

This clone was seen a handful of times. The genes are TRBV7-8 and TRBJ1-3; tentatively, D is TRBD1 (5 bases). The CDR3 contains 16 residues. The germline V gene encodes CDR1 SGHVS and CDR2 FQNEAQ. V shed 7 bases and J shed 1 base, with 17 bases lying between them. The CDR3 here is CASNHFGTASGNTIYF. The CDR3 DNA reads TGTGCCAGCAACCATTTCGGGACTGCGTCTGGAAACACCATATATTTT.

This clone came up once. The chain has TRBV6-5 and TRBJ1-1, with no clear D. The length of the CDR3 is 16 residues. Per the germline V gene, CDR1 is MNHEY and CDR2 is SVGAGI. V shed 0 bases and J shed 1 base, with 12 bases lying between them. This CDR3 reads CASSYSPGARNTEAFF. The DNA of the CDR3 is TGTGCCAGCAGTTACTCACCCGGAGCTCGGAACACTGAAGCTTTCTTT.